This entry concerns a single TCR beta chain. Its antigen remains unknown. This sample is drawn from a study of OX40 agonist ivuxolimab in advanced cancers. Libraries were prepared by immunoSEQ multiplex PCR; TCRdb keeps only in-frame clonotypes and omits some of them. The sample lists tens of thousands of clones; over 75% were seen once. General study results and limits: On average, a greater number of expanded clones characterised CD8+ T cells relative to CD4+. Still undetermined is the antigen specificity of the expanded peripheral T cells.

This CDR3 region has 15 residues. Trimming took 2 bases from V and 0 from J, leaving 10 bases between them. Germline V gives CDR1 LGHNA, CDR2 YSLEER. This chain joins TRBV4-3 and TRBJ1-2; no reliable D call. The receptor's source is an adult with an advanced solid tumor such as melanoma, head and neck, liver or kidney cancer. The starting material was CD4+ or CD8+ T cells sorted from blood, obtained in a trial of the OX40 agonist ivuxolimab. The CDR3 coding sequence is TGCGCCAGCAGCCAAAGGCACCCGACTAACTATGGCTACACCTTC. Protein: CASSQRHPTNYGYTF.